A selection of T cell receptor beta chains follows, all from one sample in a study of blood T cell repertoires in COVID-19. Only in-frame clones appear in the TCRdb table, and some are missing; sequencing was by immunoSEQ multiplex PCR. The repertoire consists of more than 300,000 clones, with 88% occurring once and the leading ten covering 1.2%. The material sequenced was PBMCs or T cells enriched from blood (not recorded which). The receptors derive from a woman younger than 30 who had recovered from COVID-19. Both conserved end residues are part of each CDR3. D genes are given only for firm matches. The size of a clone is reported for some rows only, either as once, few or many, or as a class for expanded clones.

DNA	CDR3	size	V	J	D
TGTGCCAGCAGTTTATCGAAATGGTCATGGGACAGGGAACAACATTCACCCCTCCACTTT	CASSLSKWSWDREQHSPLHF	.	TRBV27	TRBJ1-6	TRBD1
TGTGCCAGCAGTCACTCGACAGGGCCCTTGGCCTATGGCTACACCTTC	CASSHSTGPLAYGYTF	.	TRBV2	TRBJ1-2	TRBD1
TGTGCCAGCAGCTTAGAAGGGGCGGAGTTGAACGGGGAGCTGTTTTTT	CASSLEGAELNGELFF	.	TRBV11-2	TRBJ2-2	.
TGCGCCAGCAGCTTGGGAGGCGGGGGGAATCAGTACTTC	CASSLGGGGNQYF	.	TRBV5-1	TRBJ2-4	TRBD2
TGTGCCAGCAGCACTGACAGGACGGGAGGATCACCCCTCCACTTT	CASSTDRTGGSPLHF	.	TRBV7-9	TRBJ1-6	.
TGTGCCACCAGCAGCGGACAGGGGGCTACCACAGATACGCAGTATTTT	CATSSGQGATTDTQYF	.	TRBV15	TRBJ2-3	TRBD1
TGCGCCAGCAGTCAATCGCATAGGCGGCCGAGCTCCTATAATTCACCCCTCCACTTT	CASSQSHRRPSSYNSPLHF	.	TRBV23-1	TRBJ1-6	.
TGTGCCAGCACCCAAAGGGAGCGGGGGGTCTACAATGAGCAGTTCTTC	CASTQRERGVYNEQFF	.	TRBV3-1/TRBV3-2	TRBJ2-1	TRBD2
TGTGCCAGCAGTTACGGGCAGGGATTCGGAAAACTGTTTTTT	CASSYGQGFGKLFF	.	TRBV6-5	TRBJ1-4	.
TGCGCCAGCAGCCTAGCGGGGGGGCCCTACAATGAGCAGTTCTTC	CASSLAGGPYNEQFF	.	TRBV4-1	TRBJ2-1	TRBD2
TGTGCCAGCAGCTCCCTGGGCTCAACAAACTACGAGCAGTACTTC	CASSSLGSTNYEQYF	.	TRBV5-6	TRBJ2-7	.
TGTGCCAGCAGTAAACGACTAGCGGGGACAGATACGCAGTATTTT	CASSKRLAGTDTQYF	.	TRBV6-2/TRBV6-3	TRBJ2-3	TRBD2
TGTGCCAGCAGCGTATGGGGCCAAATGAACACTGAAGCTTTCTTT	CASSVWGQMNTEAFF	few	TRBV7-9	TRBJ1-1	.
TGTGCCAGCAGTGAAGCTAGCGGGGTTCCCACAGATACGCAGTATTTT	CASSEASGVPTDTQYF	once	TRBV25-1	TRBJ2-3	TRBD2
TGTGCCAGCAGCCAAGAAGTCTCACTAGGGCTAGAGACCCAGTACTTC	CASSQEVSLGLETQYF	.	TRBV14	TRBJ2-5	.